This T cell receptor beta chain was sequenced for a study of PD-L1 blockade in urothelial cancer. Study background: About 90% of the roughly 29 patients were men with bladder-origin urothelial cancer. Samples of blood were analyzed 3 weeks (second dose) and 6 weeks after treatment start.

Samples were collected from each patient before treatment and during treatment. Each patient gave between 1 and 8 of them in total. Synthetically made TCR analog templates were put into each PCR as spikes. TCRdb's table, derived via immunoSEQ multiplex PCR, lists solely in-frame clones and lacks some. The sample comprises around 100,000 clones, about 85% of which are singletons, and more than 2% rests with the top ten. Germline loops: CDR1 MNHNS, CDR2 SASEGT. The length of the CDR3 is 15 residues. The V end was cut by 2 bases, the J end by 0 bases, with 9 bases between. The gene calls are TRBV6-1 and TRBJ2-3, with D possibly TRBD1 on 6 matching bases. This sample comprised PBMCs, obtained around atezolizumab (anti-PD-L1) treatment. The receptor was isolated from a man aged 45 to 65 with urothelial cancer. CDR3 coding DNA: TGTGCCAGCAGTGAAAGGGGGATTAGCACAGATACGCAGTATTTT. It is translated as CASSERGISTDTQYF.